This entry is about one T cell receptor beta chain. The table lists this clonotype with many counts. Its antigen remains undetermined. Base qualities are not provided; no much larger clone lies one nucleotide away. The label giving this sample's time point can be read as: after trial treatment. Sample treatment or condition, as interpreted from the label and publication: LDRT plus nivolumab, ipilimumab, low-dose cyclophosphamide and aspirin (RACIN trial). The donors took part in RACIN, a single-arm, phase I, dose-escalation trial that combined nivolumab, ipilimumab, aspirin, low-dose cyclophosphamide and low-dose radiotherapy. Eligible patients had advanced, TIL-negative solid tumors. This sample was included in a study of low-dose radiotherapy and immunotherapy resistance in tumors (dated by TCRdb to the early 2020s). In the study overall: Cohort 1 received 0.5 Gy per fraction every 2 weeks, with a prescribed total PTV dose of 6.5 Gy. Eight patients were included in the translational analysis, namely three from the first dose cohort plus the first five from the second dose cohort. Cyclophosphamide 200 mg/m2 was given intravenously every two weeks, one day before each radiation and immunotherapy administration. Nivolumab and ipilimumab were both given intravenously, with nivolumab at a 240 mg flat dose every two weeks and ipilimumab at 1 mg/kg every six weeks. Patients took aspirin 300 mg orally once daily for four cycles, starting on cycle 1 day 1. Randomization of trial participants into treatment groups was not performed. In Cohort 2, 1 Gy per fraction was delivered every two weeks, for a total of 13 Gy over 26 weeks.

Sequencing was performed on an Illumina HiSeq 2500. Superscript III and a set of TRAV- and TRBV-specific primers were used to synthesize first-strand cDNA, so that both TCRalpha and TCRbeta chains were covered. A roughly 18-cycle PCR with Phusion amplified the TCRs, pairing a constant-region primer with the adapter that was attached to the V primers. The isolated mRNA was amplified using the MessageAmp II aRNA Amplification Kit, with in vitro transcription performed for roughly 16 hours at 37 degrees C. The Dynabeads mRNA DIRECT Purification Kit was used to isolate the mRNA for TCR sequencing. A second approximately 25-cycle Phusion PCR added indexed Illumina adapters, and products were purified with AMPure XP beads. The paper's processing steps were these. Custom Perl scripts were used to pool TCR sequences that encoded the same protein, to remove out-of-frame sequences, and to calculate the abundance of each clonotype. TCR sequences supported by only a single read were excluded from analysis. Repertoire metrics included Shannon entropy, Gini index, clonality, richness, and frequency of TCRs shared between repertoires. The public reads were quality trimmed at Q25 with fastp and then assembled into clones with MiXCR by TCRdb, keeping productive beta chains. A single entry per CDR3 protein holds the most common genes and DNA from its merged rows. V and J calls and clone size were set by TCRdb, not the authors. For this sample there are approximately 91,000 distinct CDR3 sequences; 20% to 25% appear just once. The ten biggest clones cover roughly 13% of the sample.

The sequence was obtained from a female donor with ovarian cancer. Material: PBMCs, obtained after low-dose radiotherapy plus immunotherapy.

The CDR3 here reads CASRTIGTYNSPLHF. The DNA reads as follows: TGTGCCAGCAGGACTATCGGGACTTATAATTCACCCCTCCACTTT. The V and J segments used are TRBV6-2 or TRBV6-3 and TRBJ1-6, and TRBD1 may be the D gene, going by 5 matching bases. According to the germline V gene, CDR1 reads MNHEY and CDR2 reads SVGEGT. The junction carries 13 bases between V and J, which are trimmed by 6 bases and 4 bases respectively. The CDR3 contains 15 residues, cysteine and phenylalanine counted. The DNA shown is the 45-base CDR3, in frame from base 1.